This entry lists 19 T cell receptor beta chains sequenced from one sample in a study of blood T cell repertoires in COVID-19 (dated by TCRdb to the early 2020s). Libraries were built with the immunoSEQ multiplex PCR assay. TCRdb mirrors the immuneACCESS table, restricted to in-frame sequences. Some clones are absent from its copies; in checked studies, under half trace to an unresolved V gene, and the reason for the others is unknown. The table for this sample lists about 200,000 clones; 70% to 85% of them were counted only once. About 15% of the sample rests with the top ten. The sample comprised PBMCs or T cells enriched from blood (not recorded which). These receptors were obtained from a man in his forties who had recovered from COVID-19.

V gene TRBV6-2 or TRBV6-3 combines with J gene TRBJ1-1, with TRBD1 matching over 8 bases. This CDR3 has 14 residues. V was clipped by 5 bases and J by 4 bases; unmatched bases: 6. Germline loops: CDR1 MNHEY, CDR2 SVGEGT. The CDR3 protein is CASSNQGASTEAFF. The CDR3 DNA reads TGTGCCAGCAGTAACCAGGGGGCGAGCACTGAAGCTTTCTTT.

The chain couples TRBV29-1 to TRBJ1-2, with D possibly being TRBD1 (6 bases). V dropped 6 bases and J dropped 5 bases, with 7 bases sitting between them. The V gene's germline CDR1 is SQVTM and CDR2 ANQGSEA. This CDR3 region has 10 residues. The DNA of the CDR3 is TGCAGCGTCGGGACATATGGCTACACCTTC. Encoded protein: CSVGTYGYTF.

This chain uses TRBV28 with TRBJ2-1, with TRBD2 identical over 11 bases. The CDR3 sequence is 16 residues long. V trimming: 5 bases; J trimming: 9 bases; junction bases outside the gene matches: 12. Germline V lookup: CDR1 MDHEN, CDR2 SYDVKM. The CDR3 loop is CASSPARASGRSEQFF. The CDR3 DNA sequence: TGTGCCAGCAGTCCCGCTAGGGCTAGCGGGAGGAGTGAGCAGTTCTTC.

CDR3 bases: TGCGCCAGCAGCTTGAGAAGGACAGGGAACACTGAAGCTTTCTTT. Translating gives CASSLRRTGNTEAFF. This chain connects TRBV5-1 to TRBJ1-1, with TRBD1 identical over 7 bases. J was trimmed by 1 base and V by 1 base; bases with no gene match: 4. The CDR3 is made up of 15 amino acids. The germline V gene encodes CDR1 SGHRS and CDR2 YFSETQ.

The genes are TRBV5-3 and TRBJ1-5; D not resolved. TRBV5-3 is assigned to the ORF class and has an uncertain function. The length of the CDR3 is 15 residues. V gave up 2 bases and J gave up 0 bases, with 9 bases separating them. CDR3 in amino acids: CARSFGERSNQPQHF. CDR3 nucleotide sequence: TGTGCCAGAAGCTTCGGGGAGCGTAGCAATCAGCCCCAGCATTTT.

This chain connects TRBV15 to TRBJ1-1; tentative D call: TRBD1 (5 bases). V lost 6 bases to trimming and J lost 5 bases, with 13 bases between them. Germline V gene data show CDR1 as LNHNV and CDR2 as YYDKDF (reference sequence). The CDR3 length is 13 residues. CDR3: CATRGRGETEAFF. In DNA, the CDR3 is TGTGCCACCAGGGGGCGTGGGGAAACTGAAGCTTTCTTT. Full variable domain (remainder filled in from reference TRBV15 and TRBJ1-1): DAMVIQNPRYQVTQFGKPVTLSCSQTLNHNVMYWYQQKSSQAPKLLFHYYDKDFNNEADTPDNFQSRRPNTSFCFLDIRSPGLGDTAMYLCATRGRGETEAFFGQGTRLTVV.

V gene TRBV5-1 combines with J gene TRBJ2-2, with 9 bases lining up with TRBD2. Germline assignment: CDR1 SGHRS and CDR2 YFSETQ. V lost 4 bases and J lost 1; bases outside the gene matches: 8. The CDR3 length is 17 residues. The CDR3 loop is CASSALTSGLNTGELFF. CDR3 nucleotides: TGCGCCAGCAGCGCCCTAACTAGCGGGTTGAACACCGGGGAGCTGTTTTTT.

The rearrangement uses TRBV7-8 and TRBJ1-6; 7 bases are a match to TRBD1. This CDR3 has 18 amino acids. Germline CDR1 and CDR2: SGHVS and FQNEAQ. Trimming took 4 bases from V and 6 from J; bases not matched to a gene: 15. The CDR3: CASSYRQGLVRGNSPLHF. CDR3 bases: TGTGCCAGCAGCTACCGACAGGGCCTGGTAAGGGGTAATTCACCCCTCCACTTT.

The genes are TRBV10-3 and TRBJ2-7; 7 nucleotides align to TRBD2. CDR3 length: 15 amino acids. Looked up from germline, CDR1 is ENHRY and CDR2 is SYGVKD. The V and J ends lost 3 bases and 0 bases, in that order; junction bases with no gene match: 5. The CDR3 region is CAISEPSGISYEQYF. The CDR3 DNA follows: TGTGCCATCAGTGAACCTAGCGGAATCTCCTACGAGCAGTACTTC.

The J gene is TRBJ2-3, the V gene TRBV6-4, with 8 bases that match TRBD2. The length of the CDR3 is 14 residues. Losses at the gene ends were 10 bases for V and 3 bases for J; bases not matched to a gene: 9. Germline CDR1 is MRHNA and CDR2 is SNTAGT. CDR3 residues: CATSDGGGTDTQYF. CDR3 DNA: TGTGCCACCTCGGACGGGGGGGGTACAGATACGCAGTATTTT.

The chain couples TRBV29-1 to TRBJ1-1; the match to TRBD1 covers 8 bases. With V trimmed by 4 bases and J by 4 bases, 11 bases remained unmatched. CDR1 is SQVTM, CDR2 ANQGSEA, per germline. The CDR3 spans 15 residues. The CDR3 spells CSVGTGNSRVTEAFF. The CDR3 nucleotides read TGCAGCGTTGGGACAGGGAACTCGCGGGTCACTGAAGCTTTCTTT.

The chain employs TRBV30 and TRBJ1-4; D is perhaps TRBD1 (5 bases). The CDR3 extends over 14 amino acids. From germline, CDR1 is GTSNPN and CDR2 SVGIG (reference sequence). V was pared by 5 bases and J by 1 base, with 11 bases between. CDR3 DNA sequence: TGTGCCTGGGGACACCTACAAACTAATGAAAAACTGTTTTTT. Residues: CAWGHLQTNEKLFF. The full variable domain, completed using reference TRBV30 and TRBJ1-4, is SQTIHQWPATLVQPVGSPLSLECTVEGTSNPNLYWYRQAAGRGLQLLFYSVGIGQISSEVPQNLSASRPQDRQFILSSKKLLLSDSGFYLCAWGHLQTNEKLFFGSGTQLSVL.

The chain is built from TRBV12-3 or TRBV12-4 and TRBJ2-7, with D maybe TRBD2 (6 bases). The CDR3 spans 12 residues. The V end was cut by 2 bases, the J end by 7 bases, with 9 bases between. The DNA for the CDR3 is TGTGCCAGCAGTTTAACGGGGGAGGAGCAGTACTTC. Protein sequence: CASSLTGEEQYF.

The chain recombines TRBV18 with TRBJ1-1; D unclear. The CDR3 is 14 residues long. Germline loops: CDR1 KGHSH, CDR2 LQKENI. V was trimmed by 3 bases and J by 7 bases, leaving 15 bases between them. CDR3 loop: CASSPITEPFEAFF. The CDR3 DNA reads TGTGCCAGCTCACCCATAACAGAACCCTTTGAAGCTTTCTTT.

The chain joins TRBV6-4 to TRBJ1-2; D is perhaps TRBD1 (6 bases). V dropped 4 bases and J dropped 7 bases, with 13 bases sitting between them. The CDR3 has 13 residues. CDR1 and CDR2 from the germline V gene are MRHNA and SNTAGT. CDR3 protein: CASSAMTGSGYTF. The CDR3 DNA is TGTGCCAGCAGTGCTATGACAGGTAGTGGCTACACCTTC.

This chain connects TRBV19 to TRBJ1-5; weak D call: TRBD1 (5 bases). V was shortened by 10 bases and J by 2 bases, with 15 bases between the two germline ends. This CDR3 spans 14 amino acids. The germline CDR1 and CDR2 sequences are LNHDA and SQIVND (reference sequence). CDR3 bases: TGTGCCACAAAAGGGGAATCCGGCAATCAGCCCCAGCATTTT. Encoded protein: CATKGESGNQPQHF.

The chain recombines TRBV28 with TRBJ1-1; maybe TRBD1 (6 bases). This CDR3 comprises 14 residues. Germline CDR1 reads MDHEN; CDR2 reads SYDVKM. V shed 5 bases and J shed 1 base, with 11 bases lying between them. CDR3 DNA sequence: TGTGCCAGCAGTGGGGGACATAGGAACACTGAAGCTTTCTTT. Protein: CASSGGHRNTEAFF.

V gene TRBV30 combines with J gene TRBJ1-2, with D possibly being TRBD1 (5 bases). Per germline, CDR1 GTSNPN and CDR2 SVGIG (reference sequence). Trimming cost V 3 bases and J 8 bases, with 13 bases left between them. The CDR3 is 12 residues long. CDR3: CAWSRDRGGYTF. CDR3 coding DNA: TGTGCCTGGAGCAGGGATAGGGGCGGCTACACCTTC.

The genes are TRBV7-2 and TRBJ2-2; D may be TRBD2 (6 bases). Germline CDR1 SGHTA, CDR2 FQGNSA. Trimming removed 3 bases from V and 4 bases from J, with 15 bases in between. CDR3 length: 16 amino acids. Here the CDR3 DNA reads TGTGCCAGCAGCTTGAGGGATGGACTATTCACCGGGGAGCTGTTTTTT. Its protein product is CASSLRDGLFTGELFF. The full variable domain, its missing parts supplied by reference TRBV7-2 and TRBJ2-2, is GAGVSQSPSNKVTEKGKDVELRCDPISGHTALYWYRQSLGQGLEFLIYFQGNSAPDKSGLPSDRFSAERTGGSVSTLTIQRTQQEDSAVYLCASSLRDGLFTGELFFGEGSRLTVL.